This T cell receptor beta chain was recovered during a study of glioma-infiltrating T cells after dendritic cell vaccination. Study at large: Monocyte-derived dendritic cells, cultured less than 9 days with IL-4 and GM-CSF, were pulsed with autologous tumor lysate. Three intradermal dendritic cell vaccine injections were given every two weeks.

The data were produced by immunoSEQ multiplex PCR, yet TCRdb's version contains in-frame clones alone and is incomplete. The data hold tens of thousands of clones, with approximately 90% observed a single time. The CDR3 runs to 18 residues. J was trimmed by 4 bases and V by 5 bases; bases with no gene match: 13. Germline CDR1 and CDR2: SGHTA and FQGNSA. General study points: Estimated pretreatment TIL content predicted outcome after dendritic cell vaccination.

Remarks on this clone: Antigen: not known.

This chain uses TRBV7-2 with TRBJ2-7; TRBD2 matches at 14 bases. Source: blood, taken before dendritic cell vaccination. This sequence was found in a human donor with glioblastoma. In DNA, the CDR3 is TGTGCCAGCAGCCCCCCGGGACTAGCGGGAGTCGGGTTATACGAGCAGTACTTC. Translation gives CASSPPGLAGVGLYEQYF.